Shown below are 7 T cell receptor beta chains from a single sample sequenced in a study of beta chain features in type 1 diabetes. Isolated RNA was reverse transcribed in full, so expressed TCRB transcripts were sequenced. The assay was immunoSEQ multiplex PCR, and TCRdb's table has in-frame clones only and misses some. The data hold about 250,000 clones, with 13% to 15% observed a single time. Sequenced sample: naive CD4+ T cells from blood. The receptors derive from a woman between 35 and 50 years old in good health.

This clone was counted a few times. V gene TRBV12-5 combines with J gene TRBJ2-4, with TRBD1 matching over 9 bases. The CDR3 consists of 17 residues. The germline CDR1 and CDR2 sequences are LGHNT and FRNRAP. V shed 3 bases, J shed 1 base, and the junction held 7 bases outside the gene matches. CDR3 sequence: CASGLDRTGAAKNIQYF. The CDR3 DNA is TGTGCTAGTGGTTTAGATCGGACAGGGGCGGCCAAAAACATTCAGTACTTC.

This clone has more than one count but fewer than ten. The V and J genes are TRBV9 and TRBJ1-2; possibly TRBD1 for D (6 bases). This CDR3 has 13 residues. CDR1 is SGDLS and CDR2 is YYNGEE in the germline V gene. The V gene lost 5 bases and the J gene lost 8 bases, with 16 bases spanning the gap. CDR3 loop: CASSDLRGRGYTF. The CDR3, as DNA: TGTGCCAGCAGTGATCTCAGGGGTAGGGGCTACACCTTC.

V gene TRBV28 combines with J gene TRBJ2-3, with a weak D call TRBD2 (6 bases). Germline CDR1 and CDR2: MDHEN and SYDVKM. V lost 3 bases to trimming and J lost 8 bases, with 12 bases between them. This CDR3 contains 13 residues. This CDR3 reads CASSFSGAGTQYF. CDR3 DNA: TGTGCCAGCAGTTTCAGCGGAGCGGGTACGCAGTATTTT.

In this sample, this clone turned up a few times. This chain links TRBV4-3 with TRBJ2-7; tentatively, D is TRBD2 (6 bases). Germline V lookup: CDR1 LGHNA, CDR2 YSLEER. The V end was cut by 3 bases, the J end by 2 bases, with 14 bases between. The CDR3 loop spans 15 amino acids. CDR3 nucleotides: TGCGCCAGCAGCCATCGCTGGGGCGGGACCTACGAGCAGTACTTC. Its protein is CASSHRWGGTYEQYF.

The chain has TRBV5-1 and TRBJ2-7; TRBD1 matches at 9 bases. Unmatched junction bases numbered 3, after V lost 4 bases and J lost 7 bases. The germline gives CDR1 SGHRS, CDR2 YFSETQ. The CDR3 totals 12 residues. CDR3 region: CASSMTGGEQYF. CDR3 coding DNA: TGCGCCAGCAGCATGACAGGGGGGGAGCAGTACTTC. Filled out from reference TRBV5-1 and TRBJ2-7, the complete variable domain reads KAGVTQTPRYLIKTRGQQVTLSCSPISGHRSVSWYQQTPGQGLQFLFEYFSETQRNKGNFPGRFSGRQFSNSRSEMNVSTLELGDSALYLCASSMTGGEQYFGPGTRLTVT.

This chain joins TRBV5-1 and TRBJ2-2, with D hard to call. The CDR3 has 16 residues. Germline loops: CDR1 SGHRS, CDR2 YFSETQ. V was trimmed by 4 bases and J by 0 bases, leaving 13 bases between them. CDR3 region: CASSPGIFANTGELFF. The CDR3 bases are TGCGCCAGCAGCCCAGGTATATTCGCGAACACCGGGGAGCTGTTTTTT. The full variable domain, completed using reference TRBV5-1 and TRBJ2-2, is KAGVTQTPRYLIKTRGQQVTLSCSPISGHRSVSWYQQTPGQGLQFLFEYFSETQRNKGNFPGRFSGRQFSNSRSEMNVSTLELGDSALYLCASSPGIFANTGELFFGEGSRLTVL.

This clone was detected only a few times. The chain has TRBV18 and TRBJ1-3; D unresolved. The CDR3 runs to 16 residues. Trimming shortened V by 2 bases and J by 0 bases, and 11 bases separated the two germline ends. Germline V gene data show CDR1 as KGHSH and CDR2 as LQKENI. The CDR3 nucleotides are TGTGCCAGCTCACCAGTAAGCGGGAGCTCTGGAAACACCATATATTTT. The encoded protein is CASSPVSGSSGNTIYF.